This is a list of T cell receptor beta chains from one sample in a study of regulatory T cells in long-lasting Graves disease. Using its own MiXCR run on the multiplex PCR reads, TCRdb lists one record per CDR3 protein. The sample has some 500,000 distinct CDR3 sequences, 15% to 20% seen once. This sample was shared with a second study, whose subject was T cells in Graves' hyperthyroidism and ophthalmopathy.

The source material was peripheral blood mononuclear cells (PBMCs), sampled at new diagnosis, from a patient treated with antithyroid drugs. The source is a woman aged 35-60 years with Graves disease. Both conserved end residues are part of each CDR3. Fields, in order: V gene, J gene, clone size, CDR3 protein. Only some rows state a clone size, as once, few, many or a class for expanded clones.

TRBV4-1	TRBJ1-2	.	CASSQPGNYGYTF
TRBV24-1	TRBJ2-1	few	CATSEAGGGNEQFF
TRBV5-1	TRBJ1-1	.	CASSKRTGGTTEAFF
TRBV12-3/TRBV12-4	TRBJ1-2	many	CASSLWGRYGYTF
TRBV4-1	TRBJ1-2	.	CASSQDRVSYGYTF
TRBV6-1	TRBJ2-1	many	CASSRSPSGTDAYNEQFF
TRBV7-9	TRBJ1-1	few	CASSPPPGTATYTEAFF
TRBV29-1	TRBJ1-1	.	CSAAGTGGNTEAFF
TRBV12-3/TRBV12-4	TRBJ1-6	.	CASTRAGGYSPLHF
TRBV28	TRBJ2-5	many	CASSGEGPETQYF
TRBV7-6	TRBJ2-2	many	CASSLSAVMNTGELFF
TRBV6-2/TRBV6-3	TRBJ2-1	.	CASSAGTSQGNEQFF
TRBV30	TRBJ2-2	few	CAWGRRQGNTGELFF
TRBV6-1	TRBJ2-1	.	CASSDHGTLGANEQFF
TRBV12-3/TRBV12-4	TRBJ2-2	.	CASRSTRDAGELFF
TRBV2	TRBJ1-3	few	CASRQEIDWGNTIYF
TRBV3-1	TRBJ1-1	many	CASSQTGYLTEAFF
TRBV12-3/TRBV12-4	TRBJ1-2	few	CATKTLSYGYTF
TRBV28	TRBJ2-7	few	CASSSFLFEQYF
TRBV12-5	TRBJ2-7	few	CASAPLSRYEQYF
TRBV2	TRBJ2-2	few	CASTLDRATNTGELFF
TRBV11-2	TRBJ1-1	.	CASSLGRWVRDTEAFF
TRBV18	TRBJ2-1	many	CASRRGGIDEQFF
TRBV20-1	TRBJ2-7	many	CSAMKDGGSTSGQYF
TRBV29-1	TRBJ1-1	many	CSVERGNTEAFF